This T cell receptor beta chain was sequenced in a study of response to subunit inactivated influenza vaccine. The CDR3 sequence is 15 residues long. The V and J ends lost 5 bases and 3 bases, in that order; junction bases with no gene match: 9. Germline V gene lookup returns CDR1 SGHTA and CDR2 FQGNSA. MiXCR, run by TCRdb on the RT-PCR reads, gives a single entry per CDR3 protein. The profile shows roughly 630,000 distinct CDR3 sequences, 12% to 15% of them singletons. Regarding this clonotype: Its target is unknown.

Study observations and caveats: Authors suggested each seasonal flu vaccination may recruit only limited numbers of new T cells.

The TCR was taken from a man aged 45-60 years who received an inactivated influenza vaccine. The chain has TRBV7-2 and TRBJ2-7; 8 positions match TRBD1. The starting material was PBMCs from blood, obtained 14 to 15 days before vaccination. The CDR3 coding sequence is TGTGCCAGCAGCCACGACATGACAGGGGACTACGAGCAGTACTTC. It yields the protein CASSHDMTGDYEQYF.